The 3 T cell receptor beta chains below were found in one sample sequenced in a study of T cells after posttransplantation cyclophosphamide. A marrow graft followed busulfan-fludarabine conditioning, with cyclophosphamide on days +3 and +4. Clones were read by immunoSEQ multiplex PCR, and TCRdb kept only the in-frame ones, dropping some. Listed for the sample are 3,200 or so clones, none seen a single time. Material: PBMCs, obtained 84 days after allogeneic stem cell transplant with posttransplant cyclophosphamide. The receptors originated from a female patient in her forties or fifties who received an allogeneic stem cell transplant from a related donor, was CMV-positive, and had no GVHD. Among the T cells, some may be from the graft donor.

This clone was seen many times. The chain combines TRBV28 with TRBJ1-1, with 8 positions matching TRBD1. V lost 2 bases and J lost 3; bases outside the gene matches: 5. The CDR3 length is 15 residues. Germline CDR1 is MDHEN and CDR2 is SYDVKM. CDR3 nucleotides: TGTGCCAGCAGTTTACTTGGGACAGGTCACACTGAAGCTTTCTTT. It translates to CASSLLGTGHTEAFF.

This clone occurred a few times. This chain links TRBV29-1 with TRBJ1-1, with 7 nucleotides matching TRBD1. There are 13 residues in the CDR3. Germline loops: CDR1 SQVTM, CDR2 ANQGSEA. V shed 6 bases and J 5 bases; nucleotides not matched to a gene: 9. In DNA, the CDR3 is TGCAGCGTCAACAGGGGCCCCCGGACTGAAGCTTTCTTT. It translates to CSVNRGPRTEAFF.

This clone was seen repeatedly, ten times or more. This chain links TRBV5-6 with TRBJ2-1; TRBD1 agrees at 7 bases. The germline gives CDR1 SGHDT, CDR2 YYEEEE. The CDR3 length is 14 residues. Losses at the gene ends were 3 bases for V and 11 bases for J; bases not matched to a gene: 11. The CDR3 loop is CASSSFLTGNQQFF. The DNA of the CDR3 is TGTGCCAGCAGCTCTTTCCTGACAGGGAACCAGCAGTTCTTC.